What follows is one T cell receptor (beta chain) and its context. Under the authors' procedure: Researchers report that nucleated cell counts were estimated from reference gene primer amplification. The protocol was immunoSEQ multiplex PCR, while the TCRdb copy is restricted to in-frame clones and leaves out a portion. V, J and clone size reflect that table, while D and trimming were determined from the DNA. The table has some 300,000 clones, roughly 87% seen once. The data were taken from a study of blood T cell repertoires in COVID-19. Across the whole study: From the United States, Italy and Spain came samples of acute and convalescent COVID-19. Sources were T cells, B-cell-depleted T cells, or PBMCs; the material itself was cDNA or gDNA.

Germline CDR1 is SGHRS and CDR2 is YFSETQ. CDR3 size: 15 residues. After removal of 3 bases from V and 4 bases from J, the junction contained 3 bases not matched to a gene. The TCR sequence derives from a man between 18 and 29 years old with active or convalescent COVID-19. The chain couples TRBV5-1 to TRBJ2-5; 13 bases fit TRBD2. Sequencing used peripheral blood. The CDR3 is CASSWRTSGRETQYF. In DNA, the CDR3 is TGCGCCAGCAGCTGGAGGACTAGCGGGAGAGAGACCCAGTACTTC.